The clone carrying this T cell receptor beta chain came up many times. Its specificity is unknown. This record comes from a study of spatial heterogeneity in lung cancer. Study-wide context: The authors sequenced available follow-up PBMC samples, taken a median of roughly two years after resection. More beta-chain than alpha-chain sequences were consistently detected. Study findings and constraints: Whereas they appeared in blood less at follow-up, ubiquitous expanded tumor TCRs appeared there more at resection.

As for time point: blood at routine non-recurrence follow-up after resection. Whole RNA, which was extracted from tumor, nontumor lung tissue or frozen PBMC, was sequenced without any cell sorting. The CDR3 has 14 amino acids. The germline gives CDR1 SNHLY, CDR2 FYNNEI. The V gene lost 6 bases and the J gene lost 6 bases, with 16 bases spanning the gap. A unique molecular identifier was carried by every single TCR cDNA molecule. TCRdb re-called the 5' RACE reads with MiXCR, one entry per CDR3 protein. The data show about 52,000 distinct CDR3 sequences, with 7.4% seen just once and around 36% held by the top ten.

This sample comprised PBMCs, obtained at follow-up. The TCR sequence derives from a female donor with early-stage non-small cell lung cancer. The chain has TRBV2 and TRBJ2-3; no reliable D call. This CDR3 reads CASRARWSVDTQYF. The DNA for the CDR3 is TGTGCCAGCAGGGCCAGATGGTCTGTGGATACGCAGTATTTT.